The TCR beta chain under discussion was sequenced for a study of cytomegalovirus exposure and HLA in healthy donors. Study conclusions and caveats: An analysis done earlier found most TCR beta V segments productive about 87% or about 30% of the time. TCR beta chain V- and J-gene trimming was linked, in a later analysis, to a missense variant in DCLRE1C. Confirmation was obtained in vitro that a few CMV-associated chains are specific for CMV antigens.

The PCR contained 60 Vbeta and 13 Jbeta primers. Profiled with immunoSEQ multiplex PCR; TCRdb holds only in-frame clones, not every one. The table has around 100,000 clones, less than 75% seen once. V lost 0 bases, J lost 7 bases, and 18 bases lay in between. CDR1 is MNHEY and CDR2 is SVGAGI in the germline V gene. The CDR3 sequence is 16 residues long. A word on this clone: Its antigen remains unidentified.

This receptor was obtained from a man in his forties in good health and CMV-seropositive. V and J are TRBV6-5 and TRBJ1-1; D remains ambiguous. The source material was PBMCs. The CDR3 region has the DNA TGTGCCAGCAGTTACTCGAACTGGACTCCGATCGGTGAAGCTTTCTTT. Protein sequence: CASSYSNWTPIGEAFF.